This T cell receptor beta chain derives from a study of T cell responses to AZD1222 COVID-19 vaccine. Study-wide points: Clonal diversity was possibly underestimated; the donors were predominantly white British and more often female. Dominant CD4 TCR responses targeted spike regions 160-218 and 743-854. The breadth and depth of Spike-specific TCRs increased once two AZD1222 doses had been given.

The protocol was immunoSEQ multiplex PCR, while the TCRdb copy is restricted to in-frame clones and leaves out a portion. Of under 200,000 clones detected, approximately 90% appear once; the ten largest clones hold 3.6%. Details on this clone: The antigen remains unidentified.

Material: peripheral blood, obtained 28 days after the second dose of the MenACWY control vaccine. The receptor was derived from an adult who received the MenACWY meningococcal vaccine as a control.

The CDR3 DNA reads as TGTGCCAGCAGTGAAGCGGGACGGAACTATGGCTACACCTTC. Translated: CASSEAGRNYGYTF. J is TRBJ1-2 and V is TRBV6-1; perhaps TRBD1 as D (5 bases). Germline V CDR1 and CDR2: MNHNS, SASEGT. The CDR3 has 14 residues. The germline V and J ends were trimmed by 0 bases and 2 bases, with 7 bases remaining between them.